What follows is one T cell receptor (beta chain) and its context. Its antigen is undetermined. Each CDR3 protein gets one entry after TCRdb re-called the reads with MiXCR. Among about 180,000 distinct CDR3 sequences listed, roughly 14% were seen once. These data originate in a study of T cell repertoires in cytomegalovirus infection. On the study more broadly: Public TCR beta signatures provided an indication of both CMV infection and a matching HLA type. Study-wide findings and caveats: The ex vivo response was dominated by HLA-C-restricted CMV-specific TCR beta clonotypes.

Germline V gene lookup returns CDR1 MRHNA and CDR2 SNTAGT. This CDR3 comprises 13 residues. V dropped 6 bases and J dropped 4 bases, with 12 bases sitting between them. The sequence came from a human donor in good health (CMV status not recorded). Some clones in this sample may be carry-over from other donors' samples. The sequenced sample consisted of PBMCs. The chain has TRBV6-4 and TRBJ1-1, with D possibly being TRBD1 (5 bases). The DNA of the CDR3 is TGTGCCAGCAGCCGACAGCTTACCACTGAAGCTTTCTTT. This gives the protein CASSRQLTTEAFF.